This section outlines one T cell receptor (beta chain) sequence together with its context. In the study's own analysis: From reference gene primer amplification, estimates of nucleated cell counts were derived. Generated by immunoSEQ multiplex PCR, the TCRdb table keeps only in-frame clones and is missing some. The V and J calls and clone size were taken over from that table, and D and trimming were inferred from the DNA. Among 150,000 to 200,000 clones, 82% were seen once, and the ten largest hold around 7%. The source of the sample is a study of blood T cell repertoires in COVID-19. Study-level background: Whether acute or convalescent, the COVID-19 samples came from the United States, Italy and Spain.

Trimming left V 5 bases short and J 1 base short, with 16 bases between. The germline V gene has CDR1 SGHTA and CDR2 FQGNSA. The CDR3 spans 16 residues. While infection was still active, Seattle patients were enrolled and then followed longitudinally. The sequence was obtained from a woman between 40 and 50 years old with COVID-19, enrolled during active disease. The V gene is TRBV7-2, the J gene TRBJ2-3; D is possibly TRBD1 (6 bases). The source material was peripheral blood. CDR3 coding DNA: TGTGCCAGCAGCCCCTACCCCCGACAGGGCACAGATACGCAGTATTTT. Its translation is CASSPYPRQGTDTQYF.